This entry lists 20 T cell receptor beta chains sequenced from one sample in a study of T cells in Graves' hyperthyroidism and ophthalmopathy. The source material, RNA transcripts, was used to amplify TCR beta CDR3 regions. Initially, a first-round RT-PCR of the TCR CDR3 employed the HTBI primer set. TCRdb reprocessed the multiplex PCR reads with MiXCR, giving one entry per CDR3 protein. This sample has about 640,000 distinct CDR3 sequences, with roughly 20% found just once. Sample: blood. The receptors stem from a man aged 30 to 39 with Graves' ophthalmopathy.

This chain links TRBV7-8 with TRBJ2-5; D not certain. The CDR3 contains 15 residues. V was pared by 3 bases and J by 4 bases, with 15 bases between. In germline, CDR1 is SGHVS, CDR2 FQNEAQ. Here the CDR3 DNA reads TGTGCCAGCAGCTTTATGTCTGGAGTTCGAGAGACCCAGTACTTC. Protein: CASSFMSGVRETQYF. Full variable domain (remainder filled in from reference TRBV7-8 and TRBJ2-5): GAGVSQSPRYKVAKRGQDVALRCDPISGHVSLFWYQQALGQGPEFLTYFQNEAQLDKSGLPSDRFFAERPEGSVSTLKIQRTQQEDSAVYLCASSFMSGVRETQYFGPGTRLLVL.

The V call is TRBV7-9, the J call TRBJ2-3; D is uncertain. The CDR3 contains 14 residues. Trimming stripped 5 bases from V and 4 bases from J, with 13 bases between. Germline CDR1 SEHNR, CDR2 FQNEAQ (reference sequence). The CDR3 here is CASSPATIADTQYF. The DNA of the CDR3 is TGTGCCAGCAGCCCCGCCACCATCGCAGATACGCAGTATTTT.

This clonotype was seen only a few times. The rearrangement joins TRBV4-1 to TRBJ2-5; D is unresolved. Germline assignment: CDR1 MGHRA and CDR2 YSYEKL. This CDR3 contains 15 residues. V was cut by 1 base and J by 2 bases, with 11 bases left in between. CDR3 protein: CASSQVGRKQETQYF. In DNA form, the CDR3 reads TGCGCCAGCAGCCAAGTCGGCCGGAAACAAGAGACCCAGTACTTC.

The chain uses TRBV9 and TRBJ1-6; no clear D. The germline V gene encodes CDR1 SGDLS and CDR2 YYNGEE. Trimming cost V 3 bases and J 9 bases, with 10 bases left between them. The CDR3 extends over 13 amino acids. CDR3 loop: CASSEQPGSPLHF. The CDR3 DNA sequence: TGTGCCAGCAGCGAACAACCTGGTTCACCCCTCCACTTT.

Ten or more counts support this clonotype. The rearrangement uses TRBV28 and TRBJ2-7, with 16 bases matching TRBD2. The germline V gene has CDR1 MDHEN and CDR2 SYDVKM. The CDR3 totals 16 residues. Trimming cost V 5 bases and J 4 bases; bases outside gene matches: 5. CDR3 nucleotides: TGTGCCAGCAGTGCGGGACTAGCGGGAGGGCCATACGAGCAGTACTTC. Its translation is CASSAGLAGGPYEQYF. The variable domain in full, with the rest retrieved from reference TRBV28 and TRBJ2-7, is DVKVTQSSRYLVKRTGEKVFLECVQDMDHENMFWYRQDPGLGLRLIYFSYDVKMKEKGDIPEGYSVSREKKERFSLILESASTNQTSMYLCASSAGLAGGPYEQYFGPGTRLTVT.

The table lists this clonotype with many counts. The chain carries TRBV28 and TRBJ2-1; D unclear. There are 13 residues in the CDR3. Trimming removed 1 base from V and 3 bases from J, with 4 bases in between. Germline V CDR1 and CDR2: MDHEN, SYDVKM. CDR3 DNA sequence: TGTGCCAGCAGTTTATATAGCTACAATGAGCAGTTCTTC. Encoded protein: CASSLYSYNEQFF.

This clonotype was found many times. This rearrangement joins TRBV30 to TRBJ2-7; D call uncertain. The CDR3 is 14 amino acids. V was cut by 0 bases and J by 4 bases, with 13 bases left in between. In germline, CDR1 is GTSNPN, CDR2 SVGIG (reference sequence). CDR3 region: CAWSVEHPLYEQYF. CDR3 coding DNA: TGTGCCTGGAGTGTCGAGCACCCCCTATACGAGCAGTACTTC.

This clonotype appeared many times. This chain connects TRBV7-2 to TRBJ2-1, with 7 positions matching TRBD2. Unmatched junction bases numbered 8, after V lost 0 bases and J lost 9 bases. Germline V lookup: CDR1 SGHTA, CDR2 FQGNSA. The CDR3 consists of 15 residues. The CDR3: CASSLAGGRAGEQFF. In DNA, the CDR3 is TGTGCCAGCAGCTTAGCGGGGGGGAGGGCCGGTGAGCAGTTCTTC. Full variable domain (remainder filled in from reference TRBV7-2 and TRBJ2-1): GAGVSQSPSNKVTEKGKDVELRCDPISGHTALYWYRQSLGQGLEFLIYFQGNSAPDKSGLPSDRFSAERTGGSVSTLTIQRTQQEDSAVYLCASSLAGGRAGEQFFGPGTRLTVL.

V gene TRBV9 combines with J gene TRBJ2-7, with D possibly being TRBD1 (6 bases). The CDR3 consists of 15 residues. The ends were cut back, 3 bases at V and 0 bases at J, with 13 bases in the middle. Germline V gives CDR1 SGDLS, CDR2 YYNGEE. CDR3 sequence: CASSGSGTLSYEQYF. CDR3 bases: TGTGCCAGCAGCGGATCCGGGACACTCTCCTACGAGCAGTACTTC.

This clonotype appeared a few times. The chain carries TRBV18 and TRBJ2-7; D may be TRBD1 (6 bases). Germline-derived CDR1 and CDR2 are KGHSH and LQKENI. The ends were cut back, 3 bases at V and 3 bases at J, with 9 bases in the middle. This CDR3 is 13 amino acids long. In DNA, the CDR3 is TGTGCCAGCTCACCCGTCAGGGGCTACGAGCAGTACTTC. Amino acids: CASSPVRGYEQYF.

This clonotype appeared many times. The V gene is TRBV7-3, the J gene TRBJ2-5; 10 nucleotides agree with TRBD1. With V trimmed by 5 bases and J by 2 bases, 5 bases remained unmatched. The CDR3 has 15 residues. Germline V lookup: CDR1 SGHTA, CDR2 FQGTGA. The CDR3 coding sequence is TGTGCCAGCAGCCGCGGGGGACAGGGGCAAGAGACCCAGTACTTC. The encoded protein is CASSRGGQGQETQYF.

The chain links TRBV20-1 to TRBJ2-4, with TRBD2 matching over 10 bases. CDR3 size: 16 residues. Looked up from germline, CDR1 is DFQATT and CDR2 is SNEGSKA (reference sequence). Trimming cost V 2 bases and J 6 bases; bases outside gene matches: 10. The CDR3 protein is CSARWSLAGVRNIQYF. CDR3 coding DNA: TGCAGTGCTAGATGGTCCCTAGCGGGAGTCAGAAACATTCAGTACTTC.

The chain employs TRBV6-1 and TRBJ1-1; D is undetermined. V was cut by 10 bases and J by 4 bases, with 10 bases left in between. Germline V gene data show CDR1 as MNHNS and CDR2 as SASEGT. The CDR3 consists of 11 residues. The CDR3 DNA follows: TGTGCCACCCACCGGACCACTGAAGCTTTCTTT. Translation: CATHRTTEAFF.

This clonotype was recorded a few times. The chain has TRBV28 and TRBJ2-2; D might be TRBD1 (6 bases). Germline V gene lookup returns CDR1 MDHEN and CDR2 SYDVKM. There are 15 residues in the CDR3. Trimming left V 10 bases short and J 4 bases short, with 19 bases between. Written as DNA, the CDR3 is TGTGCCATTTGCAGGGGTGCCGCGGGCACCGGGGAGCTGTTTTTT. Translation gives CAICRGAAGTGELFF.

The genes are TRBV27 and TRBJ2-3; no firm D call. The V gene's germline CDR1 is MNHEY and CDR2 SMNVEV (reference sequence). V lost 2 bases and J 5 bases, leaving 14 bases between the germline ends. The CDR3 covers 15 residues. CDR3 loop: CASSLKGRARDTQYF. The DNA for the CDR3 is TGTGCCAGCAGTTTAAAGGGTCGGGCAAGAGATACGCAGTATTTT.

V and J are TRBV6-1 and TRBJ2-5; TRBD1 matches at 8 bases. Germline assignment: CDR1 MNHNS and CDR2 SASEGT. Germline trimming cut 2 bases from V and 5 bases from J; bases unmatched to any gene: 4. This CDR3 has 14 amino acids. The CDR3 bases are TGTGCCAGCAGTGAACAGGGGGCGTTCGAGACCCAGTACTTC. Encoded protein: CASSEQGAFETQYF.

This sequence joins TRBV20-1 and TRBJ1-5; perhaps TRBD1 as D (6 bases). V was cut by 5 bases and J by 1 base, with 12 bases left in between. Germline CDR1 and CDR2: DFQATT and SNEGSKA (reference sequence). The CDR3 contains 14 residues. The CDR3 region has the DNA TGCAGTGCTCTCAGGGGAGGGAGCAATCAGCCCCAGCATTTT. As protein: CSALRGGSNQPQHF.

The chain is built from TRBV19 and TRBJ2-2; 9 bases align to TRBD1. Looked up from germline, CDR1 is LNHDA and CDR2 is SQIVND (reference sequence). The CDR3 extends over 17 amino acids. V shed 5 bases and J 4 bases; nucleotides not matched to a gene: 11. CDR3 loop: CASSPRSGTGFTGELFF. The DNA of the CDR3 is TGTGCCAGTAGTCCTAGATCCGGGACAGGGTTCACCGGGGAGCTGTTTTTT.

This clonotype turned up a few times. The chain couples TRBV18 to TRBJ1-1; D is ambiguous. The CDR3 covers 15 residues. Between the trimmed V and J ends, which lost 5 bases and 1 base, there was a span of 14 bases. Germline V gene sequence: CDR1 KGHSH, CDR2 LQKENI. The CDR3 coding sequence is TGTGCCAGCTCAACCTTAAGGGCTGAGAACACTGAAGCTTTCTTT. Encoded protein: CASSTLRAENTEAFF.

In its sample, this clonotype was seen a few times. V gene TRBV20-1 combines with J gene TRBJ2-1, with TRBD1 as a possible D gene (5 bases). CDR3 length: 13 residues. Germline V gene sequence: CDR1 DFQATT, CDR2 SNEGSKA (reference sequence). V was pared by 5 bases and J by 3 bases, with 11 bases between. The CDR3 nucleotides read TGCAGTGCTTCTACAGGCAGCTACAATGAGCAGTTCTTC. This codes for CSASTGSYNEQFF.